The entry below describes one TCR beta chain. CDR1 is LGHNT, CDR2 FRNRAP, per germline. Trimming left V 5 bases short and J 7 bases short, with 11 bases between. CDR3 size: 13 residues. Healthy nonsmoking adults and healthy children aged about 16-56 months donated peripheral blood. This specimen comes from a study of naive CD8 T cells in extremely preterm neonates. Libraries were prepared by immunoSEQ multiplex PCR; TCRdb keeps only in-frame clonotypes and omits some of them. The data show fewer than 9,000 clones, with more than 95% seen just once and about 0.35% held by the top ten. The sample comprised naive CD8+ T cells from blood. The clonotype comes from a human donor in good health. V and J are TRBV12-5 and TRBJ2-2; D not certain. As DNA, the CDR3 is TGTGCTAGTGGTCCGTCCGGTGGCGGGGAGCTGTTTTTT. It yields the protein CASGPSGGGELFF.